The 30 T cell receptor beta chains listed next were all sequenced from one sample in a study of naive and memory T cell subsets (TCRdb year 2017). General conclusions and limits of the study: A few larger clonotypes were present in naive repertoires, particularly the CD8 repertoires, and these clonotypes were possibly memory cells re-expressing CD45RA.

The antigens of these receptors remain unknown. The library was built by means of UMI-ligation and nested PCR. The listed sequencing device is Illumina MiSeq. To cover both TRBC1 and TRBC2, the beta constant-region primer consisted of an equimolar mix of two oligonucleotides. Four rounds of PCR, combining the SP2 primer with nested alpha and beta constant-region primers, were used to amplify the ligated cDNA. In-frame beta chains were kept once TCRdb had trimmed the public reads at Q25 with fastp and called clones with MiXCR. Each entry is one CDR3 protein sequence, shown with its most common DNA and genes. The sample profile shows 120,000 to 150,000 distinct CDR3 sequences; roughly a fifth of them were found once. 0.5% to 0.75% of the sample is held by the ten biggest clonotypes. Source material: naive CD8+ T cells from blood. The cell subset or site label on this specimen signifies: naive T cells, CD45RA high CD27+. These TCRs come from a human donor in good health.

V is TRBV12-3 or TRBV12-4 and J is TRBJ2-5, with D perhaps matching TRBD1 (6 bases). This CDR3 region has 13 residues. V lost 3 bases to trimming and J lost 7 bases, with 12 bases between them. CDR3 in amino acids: CASSFVGDTTQYF. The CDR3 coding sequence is TGTGCCAGCAGTTTTGTCGGGGACACGACCCAGTACTTC.

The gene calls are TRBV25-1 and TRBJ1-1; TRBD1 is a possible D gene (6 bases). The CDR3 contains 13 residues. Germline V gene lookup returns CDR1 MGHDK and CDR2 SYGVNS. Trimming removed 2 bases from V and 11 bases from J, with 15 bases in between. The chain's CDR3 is CASSEQDRRGAFF. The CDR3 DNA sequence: TGTGCCAGCAGTGAACAAGACAGGCGAGGGGCTTTCTTT.

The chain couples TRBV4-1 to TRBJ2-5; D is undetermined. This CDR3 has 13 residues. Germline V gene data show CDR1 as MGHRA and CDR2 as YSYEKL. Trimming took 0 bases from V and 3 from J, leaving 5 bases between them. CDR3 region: CASSQDTEETQYF. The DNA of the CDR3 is TGCGCCAGCAGCCAAGATACTGAAGAGACCCAGTACTTC.

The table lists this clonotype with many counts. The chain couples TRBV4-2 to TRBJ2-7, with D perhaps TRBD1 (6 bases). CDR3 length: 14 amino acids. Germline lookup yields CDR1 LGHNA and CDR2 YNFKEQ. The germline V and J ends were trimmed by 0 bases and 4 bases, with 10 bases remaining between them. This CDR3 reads CASSQEDSRYEQYF. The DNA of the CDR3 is TGTGCCAGCAGCCAAGAGGACAGCCGGTACGAGCAGTACTTC.

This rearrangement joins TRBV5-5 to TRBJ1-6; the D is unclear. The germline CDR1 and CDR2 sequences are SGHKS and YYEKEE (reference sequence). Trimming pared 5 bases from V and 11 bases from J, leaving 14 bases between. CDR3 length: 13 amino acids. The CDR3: CASSFGWNPPLHF. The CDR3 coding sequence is TGTGCCAGCAGTTTCGGGTGGAACCCACCCCTCCACTTT.

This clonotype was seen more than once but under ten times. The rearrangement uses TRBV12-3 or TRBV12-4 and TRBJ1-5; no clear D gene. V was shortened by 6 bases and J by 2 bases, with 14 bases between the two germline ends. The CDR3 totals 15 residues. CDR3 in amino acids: CASSPYQIGNQPQHF. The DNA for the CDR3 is TGTGCCAGCAGCCCCTATCAGATTGGCAATCAGCCCCAGCATTTT.

This CDR3 is CASSQEAVGVNTEAFF. As DNA, the CDR3 is TGTGCCAGCAGCCAAGAGGCCGTGGGGGTGAACACTGAAGCTTTCTTT. The rearrangement links TRBV4-2 to TRBJ1-1, with D possibly matching TRBD1 (5 bases). CDR1 and CDR2 from the germline V gene are LGHNA and YNFKEQ. The CDR3 runs 16 residues. The V end lost 0 bases, the J end lost 0 bases, and 11 bases lay between the germline ends.

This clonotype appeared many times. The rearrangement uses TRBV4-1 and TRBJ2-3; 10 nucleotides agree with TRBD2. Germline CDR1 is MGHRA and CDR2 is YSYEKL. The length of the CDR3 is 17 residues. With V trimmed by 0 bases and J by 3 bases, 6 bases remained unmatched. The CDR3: CASSQDFGLAVTDTQYF. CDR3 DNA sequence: TGCGCCAGCAGCCAAGATTTTGGACTAGCGGTGACAGATACGCAGTATTTT.

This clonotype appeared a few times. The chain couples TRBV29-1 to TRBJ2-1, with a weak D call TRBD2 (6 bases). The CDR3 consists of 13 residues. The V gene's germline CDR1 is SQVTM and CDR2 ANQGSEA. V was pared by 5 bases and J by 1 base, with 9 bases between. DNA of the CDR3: TGCAGCGTTACGGGACTGTCCTACAATGAGCAGTTCTTC. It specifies CSVTGLSYNEQFF.

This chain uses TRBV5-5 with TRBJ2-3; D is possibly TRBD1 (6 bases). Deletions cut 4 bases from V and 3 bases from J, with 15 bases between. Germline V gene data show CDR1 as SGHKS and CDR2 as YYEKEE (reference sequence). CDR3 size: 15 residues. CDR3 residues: CASSPQGAATDTQYF. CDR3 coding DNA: TGTGCCAGCAGCCCACAGGGAGCAGCAACAGATACGCAGTATTTT.

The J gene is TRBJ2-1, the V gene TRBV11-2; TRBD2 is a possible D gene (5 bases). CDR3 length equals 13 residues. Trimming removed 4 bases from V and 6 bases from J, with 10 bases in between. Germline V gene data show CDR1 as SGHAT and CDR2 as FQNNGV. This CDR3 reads CASSSGVVNEQFF. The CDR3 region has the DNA TGTGCCAGCAGCTCCGGGGTGGTCAATGAGCAGTTCTTC.

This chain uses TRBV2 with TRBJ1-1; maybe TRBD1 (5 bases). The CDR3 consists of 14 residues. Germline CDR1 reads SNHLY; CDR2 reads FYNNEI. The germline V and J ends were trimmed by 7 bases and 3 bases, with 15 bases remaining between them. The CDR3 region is CASTWVGGDTEAFF. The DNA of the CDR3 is TGTGCCAGCACATGGGTGGGGGGAGACACTGAAGCTTTCTTT.

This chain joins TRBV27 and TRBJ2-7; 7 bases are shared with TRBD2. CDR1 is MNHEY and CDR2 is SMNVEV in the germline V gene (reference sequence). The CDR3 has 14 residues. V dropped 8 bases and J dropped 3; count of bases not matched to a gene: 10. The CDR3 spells CASATSGTFYEQYF. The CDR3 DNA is TGTGCCAGCGCCACGAGCGGGACCTTCTACGAGCAGTACTTC.

CDR3 bases: TGTGCCAGCAGTATACCGACAGCCTACGAGCAGTACTTC. It translates to CASSIPTAYEQYF. The genes are TRBV28 and TRBJ2-7; weak D call: TRBD1 (5 bases). Germline V gives CDR1 MDHEN, CDR2 SYDVKM. V was pared by 5 bases and J by 2 bases, with 10 bases between. The CDR3 has 13 amino acids. The full variable domain, its missing parts supplied by reference TRBV28 and TRBJ2-7, is DVKVTQSSRYLVKRTGEKVFLECVQDMDHENMFWYRQDPGLGLRLIYFSYDVKMKEKGDIPEGYSVSREKKERFSLILESASTNQTSMYLCASSIPTAYEQYFGPGTRLTVT.

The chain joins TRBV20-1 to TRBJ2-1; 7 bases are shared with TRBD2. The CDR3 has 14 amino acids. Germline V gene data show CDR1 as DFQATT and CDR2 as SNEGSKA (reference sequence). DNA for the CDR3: TGCAGCGGCACCATATTGGGCGGGAGTGGCGAGCAGTTCTTC. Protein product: CSGTILGGSGEQFF.

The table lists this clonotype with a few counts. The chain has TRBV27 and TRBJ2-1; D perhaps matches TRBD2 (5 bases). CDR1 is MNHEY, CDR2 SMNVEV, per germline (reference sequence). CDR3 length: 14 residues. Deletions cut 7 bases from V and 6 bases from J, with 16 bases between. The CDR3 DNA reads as TGTGCCAGCACTGGTTCCAAACGGGGCAATGAGCAGTTCTTC. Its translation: CASTGSKRGNEQFF.

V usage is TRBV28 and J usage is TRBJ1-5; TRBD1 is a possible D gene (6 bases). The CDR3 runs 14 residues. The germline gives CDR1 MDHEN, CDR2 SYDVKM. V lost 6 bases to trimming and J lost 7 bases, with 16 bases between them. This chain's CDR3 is CASRGSQGGQPQHF. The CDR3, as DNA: TGTGCCAGCAGGGGATCACAGGGTGGGCAGCCCCAGCATTTT.

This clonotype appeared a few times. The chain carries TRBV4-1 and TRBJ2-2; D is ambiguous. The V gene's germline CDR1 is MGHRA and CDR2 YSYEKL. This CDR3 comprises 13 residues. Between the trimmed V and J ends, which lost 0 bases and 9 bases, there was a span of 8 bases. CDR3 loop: CASSQDEFRELFF. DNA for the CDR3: TGCGCCAGCAGCCAAGATGAATTCCGGGAGCTGTTTTTT.

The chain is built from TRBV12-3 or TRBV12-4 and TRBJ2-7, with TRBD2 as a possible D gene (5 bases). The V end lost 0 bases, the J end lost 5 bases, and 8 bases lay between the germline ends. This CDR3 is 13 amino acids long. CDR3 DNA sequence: TGTGCCAGCAGTTTAGCGGGAGAGGACGAGCAGTACTTC. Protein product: CASSLAGEDEQYF.

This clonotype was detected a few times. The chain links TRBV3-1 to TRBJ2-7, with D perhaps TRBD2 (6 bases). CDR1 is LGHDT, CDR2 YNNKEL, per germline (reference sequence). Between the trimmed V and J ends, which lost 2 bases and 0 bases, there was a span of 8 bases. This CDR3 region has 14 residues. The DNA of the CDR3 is TGTGCCAGCAGCCAACCGCGGGACTCCTACGAGCAGTACTTC. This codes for CASSQPRDSYEQYF.

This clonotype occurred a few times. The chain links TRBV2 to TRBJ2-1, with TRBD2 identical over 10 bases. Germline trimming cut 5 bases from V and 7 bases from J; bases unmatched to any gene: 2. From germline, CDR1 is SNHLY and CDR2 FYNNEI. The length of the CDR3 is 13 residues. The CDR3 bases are TGTGCCAGCAGTCCGGGACTAGCGAATGAGCAGTTCTTC. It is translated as CASSPGLANEQFF.

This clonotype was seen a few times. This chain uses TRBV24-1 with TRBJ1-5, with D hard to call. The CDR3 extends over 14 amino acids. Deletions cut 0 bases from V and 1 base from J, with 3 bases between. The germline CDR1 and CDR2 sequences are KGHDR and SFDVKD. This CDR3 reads CATSDLQSNQPQHF. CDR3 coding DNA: TGTGCCACCAGTGATTTGCAGAGCAATCAGCCCCAGCATTTT.

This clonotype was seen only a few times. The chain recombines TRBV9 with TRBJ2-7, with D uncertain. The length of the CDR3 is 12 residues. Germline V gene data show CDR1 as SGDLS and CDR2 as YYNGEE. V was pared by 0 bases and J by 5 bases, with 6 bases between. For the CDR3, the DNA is TGTGCCAGCAGCGTAGAAGGGAACGAGCAGTACTTC. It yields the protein CASSVEGNEQYF.

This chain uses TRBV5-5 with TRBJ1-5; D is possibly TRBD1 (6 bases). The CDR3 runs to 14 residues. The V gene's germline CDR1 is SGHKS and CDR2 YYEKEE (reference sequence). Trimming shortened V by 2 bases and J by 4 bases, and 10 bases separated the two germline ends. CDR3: CASSFWTDNQPQHF. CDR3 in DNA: TGTGCCAGCAGCTTCTGGACAGATAATCAGCCCCAGCATTTT.

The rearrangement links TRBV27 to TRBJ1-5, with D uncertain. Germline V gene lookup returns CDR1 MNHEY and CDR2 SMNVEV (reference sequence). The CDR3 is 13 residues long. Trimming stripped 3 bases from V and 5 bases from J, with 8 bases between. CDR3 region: CASSFLAHQPQHF. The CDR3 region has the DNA TGTGCCAGCAGTTTTTTGGCCCATCAGCCCCAGCATTTT.

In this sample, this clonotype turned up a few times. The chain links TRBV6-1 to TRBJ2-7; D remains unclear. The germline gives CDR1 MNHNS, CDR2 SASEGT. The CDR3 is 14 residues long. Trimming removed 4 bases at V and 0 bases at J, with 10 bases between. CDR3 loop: CASSVFRLSYEQYF. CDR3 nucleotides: TGTGCCAGCAGTGTCTTCAGGCTCTCCTACGAGCAGTACTTC.

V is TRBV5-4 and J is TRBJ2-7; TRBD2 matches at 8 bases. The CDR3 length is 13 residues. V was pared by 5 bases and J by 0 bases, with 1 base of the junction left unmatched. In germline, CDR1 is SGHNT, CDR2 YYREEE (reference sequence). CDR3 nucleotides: TGTGCCAGCAGGCGGGGGGACTCCTACGAGCAGTACTTC. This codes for CASRRGDSYEQYF.

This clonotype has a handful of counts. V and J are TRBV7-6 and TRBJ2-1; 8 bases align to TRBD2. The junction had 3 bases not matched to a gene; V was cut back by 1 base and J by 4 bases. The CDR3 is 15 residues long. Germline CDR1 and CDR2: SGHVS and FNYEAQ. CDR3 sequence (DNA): TGTGCCAGCAGCTTAGGTCCTAGCGGGTACAATGAGCAGTTCTTC. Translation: CASSLGPSGYNEQFF.

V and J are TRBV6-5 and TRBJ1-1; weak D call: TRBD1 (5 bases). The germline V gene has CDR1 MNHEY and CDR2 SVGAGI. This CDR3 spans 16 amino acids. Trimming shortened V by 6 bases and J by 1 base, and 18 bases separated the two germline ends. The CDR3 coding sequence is TGTGCCAGCAGGGAATACGACGGACATTCGAACACTGAAGCTTTCTTT. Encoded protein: CASREYDGHSNTEAFF.

CDR3 residues: CSVREAGGLTYEQYF. As DNA, the CDR3 is TGCAGTGTCAGAGAAGCAGGAGGCCTAACCTACGAGCAGTACTTC. The rearrangement uses TRBV20-1 and TRBJ2-7; tentative D call: TRBD2 (5 bases). From germline, CDR1 is DFQATT and CDR2 SNEGSKA (reference sequence). There are 15 residues in the CDR3. Trimming shortened V by 7 bases and J by 2 bases, and 21 bases separated the two germline ends.